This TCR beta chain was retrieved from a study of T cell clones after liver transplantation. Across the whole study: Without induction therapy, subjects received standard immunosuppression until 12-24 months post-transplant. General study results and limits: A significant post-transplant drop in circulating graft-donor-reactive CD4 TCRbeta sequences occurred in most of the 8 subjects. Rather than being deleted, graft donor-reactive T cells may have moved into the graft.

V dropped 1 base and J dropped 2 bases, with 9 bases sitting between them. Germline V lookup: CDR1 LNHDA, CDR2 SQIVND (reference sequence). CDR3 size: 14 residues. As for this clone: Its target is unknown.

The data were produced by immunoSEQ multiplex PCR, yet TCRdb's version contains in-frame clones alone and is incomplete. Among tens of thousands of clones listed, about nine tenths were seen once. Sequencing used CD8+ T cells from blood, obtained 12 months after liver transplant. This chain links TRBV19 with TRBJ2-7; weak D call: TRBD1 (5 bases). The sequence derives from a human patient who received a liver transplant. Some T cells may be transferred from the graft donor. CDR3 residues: CASSIADSAYEQYF. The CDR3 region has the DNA TGTGCCAGTAGTATAGCCGACAGCGCCTACGAGCAGTACTTC.